The entry below gives a single TCR beta chain sequence along with its context. The sample holds other DNA sequences that translate to the same CDR3. The data stem from a study of shared clonotypes between healthy human individuals. Looked up from germline, CDR1 is KGHSH and CDR2 is LQKENI. This CDR3 comprises 14 residues. After removal of 3 bases from V and 7 bases from J, the junction contained 6 bases not matched to a gene. Sequencing used immunoSEQ multiplex PCR; TCRdb keeps in-frame clones, though not all of them. Of 2 million or so clones in the sample, 85% to 95% were seen once. The sequenced sample consisted of naive CD4+ T cells sorted from blood. Subset given: CD45RA+ positively selected. The rearrangement joins TRBV18 to TRBJ2-1, with 7 nucleotides matching TRBD2. The clonotype was recovered from a young man in good health. The CDR3 DNA sequence: TGTGCCAGCTCACCCCCGGGACTACCTAATGAGCAGTTCTTC. Its translation: CASSPPGLPNEQFF.